The 2 T cell receptor beta chains reported below all come from one sample, sequenced in a study of T cell changes during pregnancy in multiple sclerosis. The data were produced by immunoSEQ multiplex PCR, yet TCRdb's version contains in-frame clones alone and is incomplete. This sample has 90,000 or so clones, with 91% found just once. The sequencing here drew on peripheral blood, taken in the first trimester of pregnancy. These receptors all come from a female donor in good health, enrolled as a control in a pregnancy study.

V gene TRBV6-6 combines with J gene TRBJ2-7, with 10 bases that match TRBD1. Losses at the gene ends were 6 bases for V and 4 bases for J; bases not matched to a gene: 6. CDR1 is MNHNY, CDR2 SVGAGI, per germline (reference sequence). This CDR3 is built from 14 residues. CDR3 region: CASSLRQGAYEQYF. The CDR3 bases are TGTGCCAGCAGCCTCCGACAGGGGGCTTACGAGCAGTACTTC.

The chain combines TRBV19 with TRBJ2-1; possible D gene TRBD1, 5 bases. The V and J ends lost 1 base and 7 bases respectively, with 11 bases between them. Germline V lookup: CDR1 LNHDA, CDR2 SQIVND (reference sequence). The CDR3 spans 14 residues. Written as DNA, the CDR3 is TGTGCCAGTAGTATAGGGCCACGGACAAATGAGCAGTTCTTC. This sequence encodes CASSIGPRTNEQFF.